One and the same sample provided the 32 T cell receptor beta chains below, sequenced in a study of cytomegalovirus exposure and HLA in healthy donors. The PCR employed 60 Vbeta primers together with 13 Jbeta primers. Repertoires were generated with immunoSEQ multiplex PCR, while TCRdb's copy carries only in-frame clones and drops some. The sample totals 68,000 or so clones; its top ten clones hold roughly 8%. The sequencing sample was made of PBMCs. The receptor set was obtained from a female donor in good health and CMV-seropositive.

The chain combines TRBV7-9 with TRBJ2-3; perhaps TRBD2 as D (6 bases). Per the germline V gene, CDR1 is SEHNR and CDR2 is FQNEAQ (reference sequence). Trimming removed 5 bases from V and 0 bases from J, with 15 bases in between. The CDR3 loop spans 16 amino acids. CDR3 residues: CASSQIAGISTDTQYF. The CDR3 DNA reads TGTGCCAGCAGCCAAATCGCGGGAATAAGCACAGATACGCAGTATTTT.

CDR3: CASSPLVGQAAGELFF. The CDR3 coding sequence is TGTGCCAGCAGCCCGCTAGTGGGACAGGCTGCCGGGGAGCTGTTTTTT. This chain links TRBV9 with TRBJ2-2, with TRBD1 identical over 8 bases. Germline loops: CDR1 SGDLS, CDR2 YYNGEE. The CDR3 runs to 16 residues. Unmatched junction bases numbered 11, after V lost 4 bases and J lost 6 bases. Drawing the rest from reference TRBV9 and TRBJ2-2, the complete variable domain is DSGVTQTPKHLITATGQRVTLRCSPRSGDLSVYWYQQSLDQGLQFLIQYYNGEERAKGNILERFSAQQFPDLHSELNLSSLELGDSALYFCASSPLVGQAAGELFFGEGSRLTVL.

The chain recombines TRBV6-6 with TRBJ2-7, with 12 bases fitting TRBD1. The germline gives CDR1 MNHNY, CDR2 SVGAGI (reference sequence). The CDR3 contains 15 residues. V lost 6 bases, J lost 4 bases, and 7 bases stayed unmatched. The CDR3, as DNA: TGTGCCAGCAGATCCGGGACAGGGGGCTCTTACGAGCAGTACTTC. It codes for CASRSGTGGSYEQYF.

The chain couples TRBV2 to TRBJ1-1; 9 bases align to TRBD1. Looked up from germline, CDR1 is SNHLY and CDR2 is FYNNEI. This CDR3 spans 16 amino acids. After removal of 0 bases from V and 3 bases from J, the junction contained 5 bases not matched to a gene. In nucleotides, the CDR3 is TGTGCCAGCAGTGAAGCGTCTTGGACAGGGGACACTGAAGCTTTCTTT. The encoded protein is CASSEASWTGDTEAFF.

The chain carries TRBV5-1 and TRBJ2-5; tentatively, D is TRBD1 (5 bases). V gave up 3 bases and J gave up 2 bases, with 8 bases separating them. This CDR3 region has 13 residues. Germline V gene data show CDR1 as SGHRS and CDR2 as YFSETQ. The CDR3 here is CASSWRQQETQYF. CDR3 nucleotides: TGCGCCAGCAGCTGGCGACAGCAAGAGACCCAGTACTTC.

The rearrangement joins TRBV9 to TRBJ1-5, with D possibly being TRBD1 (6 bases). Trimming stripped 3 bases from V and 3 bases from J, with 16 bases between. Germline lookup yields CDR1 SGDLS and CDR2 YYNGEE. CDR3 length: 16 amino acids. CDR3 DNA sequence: TGTGCCAGCAGCGGGGGGGGGCCATGGGACAATCAGCCCCAGCATTTT. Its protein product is CASSGGGPWDNQPQHF. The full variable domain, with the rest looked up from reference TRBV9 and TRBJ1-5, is DSGVTQTPKHLITATGQRVTLRCSPRSGDLSVYWYQQSLDQGLQFLIQYYNGEERAKGNILERFSAQQFPDLHSELNLSSLELGDSALYFCASSGGGPWDNQPQHFGDGTRLSIL.

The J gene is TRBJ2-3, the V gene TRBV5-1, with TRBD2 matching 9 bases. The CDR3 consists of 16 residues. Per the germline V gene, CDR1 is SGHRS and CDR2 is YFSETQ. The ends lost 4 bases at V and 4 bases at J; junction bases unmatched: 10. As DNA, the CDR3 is TGCGCCAGCAGCCTCCAGGCTAGCGGGGCCCCAGATACGCAGTATTTT. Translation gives CASSLQASGAPDTQYF.

CDR3 sequence (DNA): TGTGCCAGCAGCAAGGGGGACAGGAGCTCTGGGGCCAACGTCCTGACTTTC. Amino acids: CASSKGDRSSGANVLTF. The chain uses TRBV27 and TRBJ2-6; 8 positions agree with TRBD1. The CDR3 is 17 residues long. CDR1 and CDR2 from the germline V gene are MNHEY and SMNVEV (reference sequence). Unmatched junction bases numbered 7, after V lost 6 bases and J lost 0 bases. Variable domain in full (rest from reference TRBV27 and TRBJ2-6): EAQVTQNPRYLITVTGKKLTVTCSQNMNHEYMSWYRQDPGLGLRQIYYSMNVEVTDKGDVPEGYKVSRKEKRNFPLILESPSPNQTSLYFCASSKGDRSSGANVLTFGAGSRLTVL.

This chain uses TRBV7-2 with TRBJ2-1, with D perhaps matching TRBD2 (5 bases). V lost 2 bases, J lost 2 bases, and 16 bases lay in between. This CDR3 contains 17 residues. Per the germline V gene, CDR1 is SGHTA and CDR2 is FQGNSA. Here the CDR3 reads CASSLRSSPLTYNEQFF. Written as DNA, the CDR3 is TGTGCCAGCAGCTTAAGATCTAGCCCCCTCACCTACAATGAGCAGTTCTTC.

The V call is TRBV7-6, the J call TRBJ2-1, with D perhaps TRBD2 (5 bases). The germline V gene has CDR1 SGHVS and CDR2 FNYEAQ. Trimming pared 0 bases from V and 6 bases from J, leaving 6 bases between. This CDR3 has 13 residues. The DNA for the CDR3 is TGTGCCAGCAGCTTAGCGGCGGGCAATGAGCAGTTCTTC. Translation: CASSLAAGNEQFF.

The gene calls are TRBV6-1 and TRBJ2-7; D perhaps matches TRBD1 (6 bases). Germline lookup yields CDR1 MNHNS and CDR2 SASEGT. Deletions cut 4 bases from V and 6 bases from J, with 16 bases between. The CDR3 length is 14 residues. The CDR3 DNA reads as TGTGCCAGCAGTGCGGTTGGGGGCCGTGGCGAGCAGTACTTC. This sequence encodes CASSAVGGRGEQYF.

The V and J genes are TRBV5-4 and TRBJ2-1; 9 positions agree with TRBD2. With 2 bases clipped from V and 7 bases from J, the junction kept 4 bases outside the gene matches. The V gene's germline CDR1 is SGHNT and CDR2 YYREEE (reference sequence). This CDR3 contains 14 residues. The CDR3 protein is CASSFFLAGNEQFF. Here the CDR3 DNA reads TGTGCCAGCAGCTTCTTTCTAGCGGGGAATGAGCAGTTCTTC.

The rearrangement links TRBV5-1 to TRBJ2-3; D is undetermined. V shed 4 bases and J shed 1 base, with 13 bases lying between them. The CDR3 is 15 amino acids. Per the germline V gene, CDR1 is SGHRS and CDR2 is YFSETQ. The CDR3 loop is CASSPEAARTDTQYF. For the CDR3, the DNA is TGCGCCAGCAGCCCTGAGGCAGCCCGCACAGATACGCAGTATTTT.

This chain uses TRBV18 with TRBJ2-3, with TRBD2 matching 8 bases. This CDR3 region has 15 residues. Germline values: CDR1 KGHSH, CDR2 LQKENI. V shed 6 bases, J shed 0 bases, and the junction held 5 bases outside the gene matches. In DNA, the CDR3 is TGTGCCAGCTCCCAAGGCGGGAGGAGCACAGATACGCAGTATTTT. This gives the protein CASSQGGRSTDTQYF.

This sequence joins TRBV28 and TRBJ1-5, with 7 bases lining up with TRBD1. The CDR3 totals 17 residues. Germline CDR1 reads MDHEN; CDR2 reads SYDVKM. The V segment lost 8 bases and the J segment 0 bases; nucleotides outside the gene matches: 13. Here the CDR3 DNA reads TGTGCCAGCGGGATCCAAGGACAGGCTTATAGCAATCAGCCCCAGCATTTT. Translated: CASGIQGQAYSNQPQHF.

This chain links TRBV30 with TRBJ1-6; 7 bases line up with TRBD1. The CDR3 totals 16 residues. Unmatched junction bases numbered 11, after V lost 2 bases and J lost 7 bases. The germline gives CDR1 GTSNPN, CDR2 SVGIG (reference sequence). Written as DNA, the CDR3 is TGTGCCTGGAGTCCTAGAAGGGGGCTTATCAATTCACCCCTCCACTTT. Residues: CAWSPRRGLINSPLHF.

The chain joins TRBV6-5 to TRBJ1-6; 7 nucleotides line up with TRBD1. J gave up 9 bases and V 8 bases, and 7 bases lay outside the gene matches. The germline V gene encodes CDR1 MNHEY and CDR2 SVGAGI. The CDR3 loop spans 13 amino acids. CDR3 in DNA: TGTGCCAGCGGGGACAGAGTGGGTTCACCCCTCCACTTT. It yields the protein CASGDRVGSPLHF.

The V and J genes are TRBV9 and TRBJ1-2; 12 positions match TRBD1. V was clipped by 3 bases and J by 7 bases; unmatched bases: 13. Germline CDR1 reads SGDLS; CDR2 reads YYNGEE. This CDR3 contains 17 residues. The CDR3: CASSGRDRGLFSGGYTF. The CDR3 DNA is TGTGCCAGCAGCGGCCGGGACAGGGGGCTCTTTTCTGGTGGCTACACCTTC. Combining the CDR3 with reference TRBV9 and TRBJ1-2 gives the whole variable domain DSGVTQTPKHLITATGQRVTLRCSPRSGDLSVYWYQQSLDQGLQFLIQYYNGEERAKGNILERFSAQQFPDLHSELNLSSLELGDSALYFCASSGRDRGLFSGGYTFGSGTRLTVV.

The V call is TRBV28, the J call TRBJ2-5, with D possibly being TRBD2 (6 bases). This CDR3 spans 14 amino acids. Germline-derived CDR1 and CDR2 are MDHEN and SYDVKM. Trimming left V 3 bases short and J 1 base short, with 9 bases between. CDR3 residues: CASSLGGTQETQYF. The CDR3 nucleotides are TGTGCCAGCAGTTTGGGCGGGACCCAAGAGACCCAGTACTTC.

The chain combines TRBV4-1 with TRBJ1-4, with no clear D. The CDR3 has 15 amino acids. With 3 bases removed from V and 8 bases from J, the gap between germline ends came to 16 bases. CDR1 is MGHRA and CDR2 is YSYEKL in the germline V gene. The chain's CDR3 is CASSQEVLYKEKLFF. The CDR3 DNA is TGCGCCAGCAGCCAGGAGGTTTTATATAAAGAAAAACTGTTTTTT.

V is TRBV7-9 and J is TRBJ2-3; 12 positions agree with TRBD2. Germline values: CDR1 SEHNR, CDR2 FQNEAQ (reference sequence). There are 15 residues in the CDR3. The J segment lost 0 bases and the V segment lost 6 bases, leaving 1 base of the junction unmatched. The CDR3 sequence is CASRGTSGSTDTQYF. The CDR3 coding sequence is TGTGCCAGCAGGGGGACTAGCGGGAGCACAGATACGCAGTATTTT.

The DNA of the CDR3 is TGTGCCAGCAGCCCCAGTACATACAATGAGCAGTTCTTC. This gives the protein CASSPSTYNEQFF. The chain employs TRBV7-9 and TRBJ2-1; D ambiguous. V was cut by 5 bases and J by 4 bases, with 9 bases left in between. Germline CDR1 is SEHNR and CDR2 is FQNEAQ (reference sequence). CDR3 length: 13 residues.

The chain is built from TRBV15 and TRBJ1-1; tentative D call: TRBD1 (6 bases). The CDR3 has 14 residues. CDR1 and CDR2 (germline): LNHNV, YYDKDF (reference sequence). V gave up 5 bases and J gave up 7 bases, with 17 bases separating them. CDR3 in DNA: TGTGCCACCAGCCCCGGGAGGGACAAGCTTGAAGCTTTCTTT. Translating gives CATSPGRDKLEAFF. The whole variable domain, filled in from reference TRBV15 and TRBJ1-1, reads DAMVIQNPRYQVTQFGKPVTLSCSQTLNHNVMYWYQQKSSQAPKLLFHYYDKDFNNEADTPDNFQSRRPNTSFCFLDIRSPGLGDTAMYLCATSPGRDKLEAFFGQGTRLTVV.

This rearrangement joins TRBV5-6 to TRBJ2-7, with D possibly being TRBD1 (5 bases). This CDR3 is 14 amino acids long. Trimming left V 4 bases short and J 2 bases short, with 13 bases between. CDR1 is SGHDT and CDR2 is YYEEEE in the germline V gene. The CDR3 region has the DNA TGTGCCAGCAGCCCAAGGGGCAGTACCTACGAGCAGTACTTC. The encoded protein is CASSPRGSTYEQYF. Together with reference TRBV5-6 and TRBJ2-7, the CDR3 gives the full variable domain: DAGVTQSPTHLIKTRGQQVTLRCSPKSGHDTVSWYQQALGQGPQFIFQYYEEEERQRGNFPDRFSGHQFPNYSSELNVNALLLGDSALYLCASSPRGSTYEQYFGPGTRLTVT.

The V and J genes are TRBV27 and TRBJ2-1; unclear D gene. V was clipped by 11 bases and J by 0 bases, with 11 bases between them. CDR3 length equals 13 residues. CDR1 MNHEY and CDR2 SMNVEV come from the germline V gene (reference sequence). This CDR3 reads CASATSSYNEQFF. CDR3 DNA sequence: TGTGCCTCAGCGACCAGCTCCTACAATGAGCAGTTCTTC.

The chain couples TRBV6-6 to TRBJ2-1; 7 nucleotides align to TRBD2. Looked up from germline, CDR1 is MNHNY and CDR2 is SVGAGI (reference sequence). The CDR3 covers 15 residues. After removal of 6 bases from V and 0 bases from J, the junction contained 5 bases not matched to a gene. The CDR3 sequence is CASSIAGSSYNEQFF. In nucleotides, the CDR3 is TGTGCCAGCAGCATAGCGGGCAGCTCCTACAATGAGCAGTTCTTC.

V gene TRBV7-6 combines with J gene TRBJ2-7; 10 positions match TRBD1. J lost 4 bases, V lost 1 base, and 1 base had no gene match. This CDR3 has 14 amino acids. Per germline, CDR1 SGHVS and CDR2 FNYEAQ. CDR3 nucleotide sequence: TGTGCCAGCAGCTTAGGACAGGGGGCGTACGAGCAGTACTTC. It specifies CASSLGQGAYEQYF.

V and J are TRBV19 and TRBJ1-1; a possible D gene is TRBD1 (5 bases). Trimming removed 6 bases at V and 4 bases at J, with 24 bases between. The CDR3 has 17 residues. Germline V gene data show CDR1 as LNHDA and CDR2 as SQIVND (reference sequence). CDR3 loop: CASSHKRIQGGSTEAFF. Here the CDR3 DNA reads TGTGCCAGTAGCCACAAACGTATTCAGGGTGGTAGCACTGAAGCTTTCTTT.

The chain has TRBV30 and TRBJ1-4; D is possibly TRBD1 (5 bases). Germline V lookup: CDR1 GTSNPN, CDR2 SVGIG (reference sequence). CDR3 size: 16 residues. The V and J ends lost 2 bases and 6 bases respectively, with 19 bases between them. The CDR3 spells CAWSSTYPLGDEKLFF. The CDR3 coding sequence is TGTGCCTGGAGTTCAACGTATCCCCTAGGGGATGAAAAACTGTTTTTT.

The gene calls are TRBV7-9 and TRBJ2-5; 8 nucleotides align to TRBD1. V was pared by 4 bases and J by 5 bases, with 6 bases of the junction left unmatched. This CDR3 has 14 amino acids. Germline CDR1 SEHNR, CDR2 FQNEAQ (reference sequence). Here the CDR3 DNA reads TGTGCCAGCAGCTCCGGGACAGGCCGGGAGACCCAGTACTTC. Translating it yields CASSSGTGRETQYF.

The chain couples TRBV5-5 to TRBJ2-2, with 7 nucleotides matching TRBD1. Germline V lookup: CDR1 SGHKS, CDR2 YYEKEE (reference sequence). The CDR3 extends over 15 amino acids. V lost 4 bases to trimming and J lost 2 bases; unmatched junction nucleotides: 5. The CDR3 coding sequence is TGTGCCAGCAGCCGCTCAGGGGGTAACACCGGGGAGCTGTTTTTT. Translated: CASSRSGGNTGELFF.

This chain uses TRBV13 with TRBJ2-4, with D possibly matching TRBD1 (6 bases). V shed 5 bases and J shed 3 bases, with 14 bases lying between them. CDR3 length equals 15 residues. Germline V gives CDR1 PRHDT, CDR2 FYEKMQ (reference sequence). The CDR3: CASSGRQVDKNIQYF. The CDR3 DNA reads TGTGCCAGCAGCGGGAGACAGGTTGACAAAAACATTCAGTACTTC.